This T cell receptor beta chain was recorded in a study of shared clonotypes between healthy human individuals. Losses at the gene ends were 3 bases for V and 4 bases for J; bases not matched to a gene: 12. The CDR3 contains 16 residues. Germline V lookup: CDR1 SGHDT, CDR2 YYEEEE. Study-wide points: Richness estimates generally favored naive over memory subsets.

This clone was picked up one time. Its cognate antigen is unknown. Original methodology: Junction-only sequences without quality scores came from ImmunoSEQ, so filtering differed. Sequencing was performed with immunoSEQ multiplex PCR; in TCRdb, only in-frame clones are kept and a portion is missing. V, J and clone size were drawn from that table, and D and trimming were deduced from the DNA. The repertoire has under 1,100,000 clones, approximately 72% of them found once; the top ten carry roughly 1.4%. The sequence was collected from a man younger than 30 in good health. Specimen: memory CD4+ T cells sorted from blood. The subset denotes: CD45RA-negative fraction. The chain carries TRBV5-6 and TRBJ2-5; 7 positions match TRBD2. The CDR3 DNA reads as TGTGCCAGCAGCTCTACCGGGACTAAGGGAGGAGAGACCCAGTACTTC. This gives the protein CASSSTGTKGGETQYF.